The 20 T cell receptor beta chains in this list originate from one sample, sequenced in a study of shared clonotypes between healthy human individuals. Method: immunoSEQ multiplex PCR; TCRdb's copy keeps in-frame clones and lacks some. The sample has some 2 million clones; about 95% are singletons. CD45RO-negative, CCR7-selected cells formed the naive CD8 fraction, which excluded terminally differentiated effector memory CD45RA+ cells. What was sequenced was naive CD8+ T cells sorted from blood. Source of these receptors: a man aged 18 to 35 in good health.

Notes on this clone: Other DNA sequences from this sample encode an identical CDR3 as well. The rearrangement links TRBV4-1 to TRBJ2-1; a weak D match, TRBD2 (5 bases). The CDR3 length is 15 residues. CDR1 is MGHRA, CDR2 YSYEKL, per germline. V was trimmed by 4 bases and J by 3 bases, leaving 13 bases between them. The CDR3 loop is CASSLRLAGYNEQFF. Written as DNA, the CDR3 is TGCGCCAGCAGCCTAAGGCTAGCTGGCTACAATGAGCAGTTCTTC.

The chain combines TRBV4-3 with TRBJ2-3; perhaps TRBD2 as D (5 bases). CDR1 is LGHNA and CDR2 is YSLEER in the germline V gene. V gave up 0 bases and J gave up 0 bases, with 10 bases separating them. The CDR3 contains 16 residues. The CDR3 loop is CASSQDGSASTDTQYF. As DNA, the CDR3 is TGCGCCAGCAGCCAAGATGGTAGCGCTAGCACAGATACGCAGTATTTT.

As DNA, the CDR3 is TGCGCCAGCAGCCCCCAGACAGGGGATGGCTACACCTTC. Its translation: CASSPQTGDGYTF. This chain uses TRBV4-3 with TRBJ1-2, with 8 positions matching TRBD1. Per the germline V gene, CDR1 is LGHNA and CDR2 is YSLEER. This CDR3 region has 13 residues. The junction had 4 bases not matched to a gene; V was cut back by 4 bases and J by 6 bases.

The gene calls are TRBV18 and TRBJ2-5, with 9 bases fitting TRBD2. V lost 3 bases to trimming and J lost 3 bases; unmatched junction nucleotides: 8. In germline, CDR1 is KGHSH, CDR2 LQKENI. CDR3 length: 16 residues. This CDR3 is CASSPPRGGGEETQYF. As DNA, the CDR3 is TGTGCCAGCTCACCCCCTCGCGGCGGGGGGGAAGAGACCCAGTACTTC. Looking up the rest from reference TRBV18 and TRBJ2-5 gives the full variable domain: NAGVMQNPRHLVRRRGQEARLRCSPMKGHSHVYWYRQLPEEGLKFMVYLQKENIIDESGMPKERFSAEFPKEGPSILRIQQVVRGDSAAYFCASSPPRGGGEETQYFGPGTRLLVL.

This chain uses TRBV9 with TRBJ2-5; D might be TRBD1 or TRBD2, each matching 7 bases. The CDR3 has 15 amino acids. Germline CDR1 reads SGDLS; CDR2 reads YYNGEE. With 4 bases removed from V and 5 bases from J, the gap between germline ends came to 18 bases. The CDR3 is CASSPRWGGQETQYF. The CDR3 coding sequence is TGTGCCAGCAGCCCCCGGTGGGGGGGACAGGAGACCCAGTACTTC. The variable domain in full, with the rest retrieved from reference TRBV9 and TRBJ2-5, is DSGVTQTPKHLITATGQRVTLRCSPRSGDLSVYWYQQSLDQGLQFLIQYYNGEERAKGNILERFSAQQFPDLHSELNLSSLELGDSALYFCASSPRWGGQETQYFGPGTRLLVL.

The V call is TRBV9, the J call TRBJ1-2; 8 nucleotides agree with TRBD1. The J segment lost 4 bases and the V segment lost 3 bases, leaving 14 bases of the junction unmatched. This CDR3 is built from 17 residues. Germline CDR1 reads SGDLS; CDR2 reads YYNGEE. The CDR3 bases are TGTGCCAGCAGCGAACTGCCCGGGACAGGAGCTTTCTATGGCTACACCTTC. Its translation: CASSELPGTGAFYGYTF.

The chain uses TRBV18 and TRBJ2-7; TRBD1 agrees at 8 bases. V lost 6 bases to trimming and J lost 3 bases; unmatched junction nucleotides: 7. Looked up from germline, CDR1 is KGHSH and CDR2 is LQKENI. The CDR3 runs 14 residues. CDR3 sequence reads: CASSSDTGGYEQYF. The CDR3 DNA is TGTGCCAGCTCCTCCGACACAGGGGGCTACGAGCAGTACTTC. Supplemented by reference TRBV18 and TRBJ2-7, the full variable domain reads NAGVMQNPRHLVRRRGQEARLRCSPMKGHSHVYWYRQLPEEGLKFMVYLQKENIIDESGMPKERFSAEFPKEGPSILRIQQVVRGDSAAYFCASSSDTGGYEQYFGPGTRLTVT.

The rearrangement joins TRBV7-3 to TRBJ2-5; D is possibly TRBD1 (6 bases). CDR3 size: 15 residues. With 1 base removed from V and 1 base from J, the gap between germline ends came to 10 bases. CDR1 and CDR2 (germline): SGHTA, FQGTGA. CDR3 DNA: TGTGCCAGCAGCTTAAACCCAGGGGTCCAAGAGACCCAGTACTTC. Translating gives CASSLNPGVQETQYF.

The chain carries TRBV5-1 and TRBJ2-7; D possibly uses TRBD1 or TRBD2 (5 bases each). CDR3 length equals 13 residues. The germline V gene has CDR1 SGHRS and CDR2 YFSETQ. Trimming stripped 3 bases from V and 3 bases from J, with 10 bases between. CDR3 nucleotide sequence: TGCGCCAGCAGCTACGGGGCGTTCTACGAGCAGTACTTC. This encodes CASSYGAFYEQYF.

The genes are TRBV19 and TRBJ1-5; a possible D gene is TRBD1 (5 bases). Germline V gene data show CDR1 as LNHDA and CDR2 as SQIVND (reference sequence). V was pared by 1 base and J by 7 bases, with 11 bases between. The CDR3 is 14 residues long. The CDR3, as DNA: TGTGCCAGTAGTATAGTGGGACCAGGCCAGCCCCAGCATTTT. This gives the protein CASSIVGPGQPQHF.

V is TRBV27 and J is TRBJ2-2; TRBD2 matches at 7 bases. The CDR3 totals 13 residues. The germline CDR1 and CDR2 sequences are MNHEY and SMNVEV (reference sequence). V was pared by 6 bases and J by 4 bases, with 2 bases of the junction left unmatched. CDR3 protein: CASRSGATGELFF. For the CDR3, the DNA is TGTGCCAGCAGAAGCGGGGCCACCGGGGAGCTGTTTTTT.

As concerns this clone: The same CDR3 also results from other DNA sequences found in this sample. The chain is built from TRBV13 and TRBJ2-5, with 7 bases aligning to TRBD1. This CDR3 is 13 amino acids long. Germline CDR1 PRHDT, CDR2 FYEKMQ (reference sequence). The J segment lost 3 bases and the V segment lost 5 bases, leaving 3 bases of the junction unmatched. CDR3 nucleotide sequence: TGTGCCAGCAGCCTAGACAGGGAAGAGACCCAGTACTTC. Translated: CASSLDREETQYF. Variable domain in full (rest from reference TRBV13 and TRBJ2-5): AAGVIQSPRHLIKEKRETATLKCYPIPRHDTVYWYQQGPGQDPQFLISFYEKMQSDKGSIPDRFSAQQFSDYHSELNMSSLELGDSALYFCASSLDREETQYFGPGTRLLVL.

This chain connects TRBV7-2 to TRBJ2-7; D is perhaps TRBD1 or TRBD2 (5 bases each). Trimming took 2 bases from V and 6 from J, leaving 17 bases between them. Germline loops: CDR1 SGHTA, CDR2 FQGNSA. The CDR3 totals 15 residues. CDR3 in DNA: TGTGCCAGCAGCTTACGTGGGGGATTCCCCCCCGAGCAGTACTTC. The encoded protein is CASSLRGGFPPEQYF.

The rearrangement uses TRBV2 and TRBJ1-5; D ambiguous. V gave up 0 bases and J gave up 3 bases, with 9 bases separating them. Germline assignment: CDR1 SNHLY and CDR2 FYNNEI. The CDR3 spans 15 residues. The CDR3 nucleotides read TGTGCCAGCAGTGAAGCACCCAGATACAATCAGCCCCAGCATTTT. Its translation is CASSEAPRYNQPQHF.

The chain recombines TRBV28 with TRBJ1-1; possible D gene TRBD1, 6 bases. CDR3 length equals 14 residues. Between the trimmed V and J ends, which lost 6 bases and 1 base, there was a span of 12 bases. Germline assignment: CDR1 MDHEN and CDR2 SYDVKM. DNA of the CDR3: TGTGCCAGCAGCGAACAGGGTTGGAACACTGAAGCTTTCTTT. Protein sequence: CASSEQGWNTEAFF.

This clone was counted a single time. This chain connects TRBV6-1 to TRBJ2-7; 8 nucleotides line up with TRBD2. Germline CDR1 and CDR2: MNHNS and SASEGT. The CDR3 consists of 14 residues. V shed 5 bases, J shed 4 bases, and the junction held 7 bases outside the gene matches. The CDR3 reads CASSTRLAPYEQYF. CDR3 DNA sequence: TGTGCCAGCAGTACTCGACTAGCGCCATACGAGCAGTACTTC.

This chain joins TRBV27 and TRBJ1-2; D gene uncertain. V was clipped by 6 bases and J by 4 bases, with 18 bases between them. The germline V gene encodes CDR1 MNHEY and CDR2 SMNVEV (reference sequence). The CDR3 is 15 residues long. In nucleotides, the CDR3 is TGTGCCAGCAGCTCTATCCCCCCTAGATCCTATGGCTACACCTTC. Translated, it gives CASSSIPPRSYGYTF.

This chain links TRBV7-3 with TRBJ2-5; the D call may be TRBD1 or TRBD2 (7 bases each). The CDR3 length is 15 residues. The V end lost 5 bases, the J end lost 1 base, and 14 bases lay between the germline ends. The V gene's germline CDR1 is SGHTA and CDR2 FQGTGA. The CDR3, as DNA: TGTGCCAGCAGCCCAGGGGGGGACAGCCAAGAGACCCAGTACTTC. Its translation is CASSPGGDSQETQYF.

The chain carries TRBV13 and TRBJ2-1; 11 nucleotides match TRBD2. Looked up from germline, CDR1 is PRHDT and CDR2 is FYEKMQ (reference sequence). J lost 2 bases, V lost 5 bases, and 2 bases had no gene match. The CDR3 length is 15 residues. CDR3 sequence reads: CASSVSGRAYNEQFF. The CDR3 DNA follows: TGTGCCAGCAGCGTTAGCGGGAGGGCCTACAATGAGCAGTTCTTC.

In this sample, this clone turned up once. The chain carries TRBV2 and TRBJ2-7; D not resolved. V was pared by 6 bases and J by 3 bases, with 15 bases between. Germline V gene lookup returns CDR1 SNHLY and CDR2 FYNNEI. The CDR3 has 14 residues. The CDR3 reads CASRPGEPSYEQYF. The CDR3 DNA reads TGTGCCAGCAGACCCGGAGAGCCCAGCTACGAGCAGTACTTC.